This paragraph covers one T cell receptor (beta chain) sequence. Antigen specificity is unknown. The CDR3 covers 14 residues. V was shortened by 4 bases and J by 5 bases, with 15 bases between the two germline ends. Germline CDR1 reads SGDLS; CDR2 reads YYNGEE. These data come from a study of long-term antiretroviral therapy in people with HIV. Study-wide results and caveats: No data were available on ART adherence, viral resistance or therapy changes. Subsequent to ART, diversity was augmented yet persisted below that of transplant donor controls. When set beside controls, HIV repertoires had CDR3 length ranges that were narrower.

Until DNA extraction, the samples held between about 1-10 million cryopreserved PBMC. The authors ran the immunoSEQ assay, v3.0, at survey level. This table comes from immunoSEQ multiplex PCR, and its TCRdb copy is limited to in-frame clones, with some not included. Of approximately 10,000 clones listed, about 81% are singletons. The receptor was isolated from a man between 45 and 60 years old with HIV. This specimen consisted of unsorted PBMCs, obtained about 7 years after starting antiretroviral therapy. The chain couples TRBV9 to TRBJ2-5; weak D call: TRBD1 (7 bases). The CDR3 reads CASSQGGWRETQYF. The CDR3 DNA reads as TGTGCCAGCAGCCAGGGGGGATGGAGGGAGACCCAGTACTTC.